This is a list of T cell receptor beta chains from one sample in a study of blood T cells in healthy people across ages. TCRdb ran MiXCR on the 5' RACE reads and lists one entry per CDR3 protein. The sample consists of about 1,500,000 distinct CDR3 sequences, approximately 30% of them appearing once. The sample was blood. Receptors originate from a woman aged 30 to 39 in good health. Both conserved end residues are part of each CDR3. The order of the fields is D gene, V gene, J gene, clone size, CDR3 DNA, CDR3 protein. The D gene is left open where the match is weak. Rows give clone size only sometimes, using once, few, many, or a class for an expanded clone.

TRBD1	TRBV11-1	TRBJ1-2	.	TGTGCCAGCAGCTCTCTCCCTACAGGGGAAAAGGACTATGGCTACACCTTC	CASSSLPTGEKDYGYTF
.	TRBV29-1	TRBJ1-2	many	TGCAGCGCGAATGGCTACACCTTC	CSANGYTF
TRBD2	TRBV20-1	TRBJ2-7	.	TGCAGTGCTAGAGATCAGGCTAGCGGGAGATCCGAGCAGTACTTC	CSARDQASGRSEQYF
.	TRBV20-1	TRBJ1-6	few	TGCAGTGCTAGACCAGGACAGCGACGTAATTCACCCCTCCACTTT	CSARPGQRRNSPLHF
.	TRBV25-1	TRBJ1-4	.	TGTGCCAGCAGTGATGTAGGACTCACTAAAAAACTGTTTTTT	CASSDVGLTKKLFF
.	TRBV7-9	TRBJ1-2	.	TGTGCCAGCAGGGGCGAAGCTAACTATGGCTACACCTTC	CASRGEANYGYTF
.	TRBV3-1	TRBJ1-5	.	TGTGCCAGCAGCCAAGATTGGACAGAGGGTTATCAGCCCCAGCATTTT	CASSQDWTEGYQPQHF
TRBD2	TRBV5-1	TRBJ2-3	.	TGCGCCAGCAGCTCTAATCGTCCAGCGGGGGGGGATACGCAGTATTTT	CASSSNRPAGGDTQYF
.	TRBV20-1	TRBJ1-2	.	TGCAGTGTTAGTAGCTACACCTTC	CSVSSYTF
TRBD1	TRBV12-3/TRBV12-4	TRBJ2-5	few	TGTGCCAGCAGTCCGGGACAGAGGATGGGAGAGACCCAGTACTTC	CASSPGQRMGETQYF
TRBD1	TRBV7-6	TRBJ2-7	many	TGTGCCAGCAGCTTATCAGGGGGCAGCGAGCAGTACTTC	CASSLSGGSEQYF
.	TRBV30	TRBJ2-2	.	TGTGCCTGGAGTGTACAGGTGGAGCTGTTTTTT	CAWSVQVELFF
.	TRBV20-1	TRBJ2-5	few	TGCAGTGCTCAGACAGACCAAGAGACCCAGTACTTC	CSAQTDQETQYF
TRBD1	TRBV7-6	TRBJ1-2	.	TGTGCCAGCAGCTTAGTCCCCGGGACAGGGGGCGAGGGCTACACCTTC	CASSLVPGTGGEGYTF
.	TRBV7-2	TRBJ2-5	few	TGTGCCAGCAGCGTCCGGGGCCCGGGGAGAGAGACCCAGTACTTC	CASSVRGPGRETQYF
TRBD2	TRBV19	TRBJ2-3	.	TGTGCCAGTAGTATCCCAGCGGGAGTCGGAGATACGCAGTATTTT	CASSIPAGVGDTQYF
.	TRBV29-1	TRBJ2-7	many	TGCAGCGTGGGGCGCGGGACACCTTACGAGCAGTACTTC	CSVGRGTPYEQYF
.	TRBV12-3/TRBV12-4	TRBJ2-4	.	TGTGCCAGCAGAGACGGGGGGCTCAGTGCAGCCAAAAACATTCAGTACTTC	CASRDGGLSAAKNIQYF
TRBD2	TRBV4-3	TRBJ2-2	.	TGCTCCAGCAGCCCGAGAGCTAGCGGGAGTGTTTCGGGCACCGGGGAGCTGTTTTTT	CSSSPRASGSVSGTGELFF
TRBD2	TRBV2	TRBJ2-7	.	TGTGCCAGCAGAGGGCCCGGGAGGGCCTACGAGCAGTACTTC	CASRGPGRAYEQYF
TRBD1	TRBV10-3	TRBJ2-3	once	TGTGCCATCATGGACAGGGGAGGTGTAGATACGCAGTATTTT	CAIMDRGGVDTQYF
.	TRBV5-1	TRBJ2-1	.	TGCGCCAGCAGCTTGGCACGGGACTTCCCGGAGTTCTTC	CASSLARDFPEFF
.	TRBV20-1	TRBJ2-3	few	TGCAGTGCTAGAGATATGGGGACACTACCATCAGATACGCAGTATTTT	CSARDMGTLPSDTQYF
.	TRBV20-1	TRBJ2-1	few	TGCAGTGCCCCGAACGAGCGGAACTCCTACAATGAGCAGTTCTTC	CSAPNERNSYNEQFF
.	TRBV20-1	TRBJ2-1	few	TGCAGCCTTGGGGAGAACAGCTACAATGAGCAGTTCTTC	CSLGENSYNEQFF